The rows below give T cell receptor beta chains drawn from one sample of a study of CD8 T cells in ankylosing spondylitis. TCRdb itself ran the 5' RACE reads through MiXCR, one entry per CDR3 protein. This table has around 120,000 distinct CDR3 sequences, around 9% appearing once. Sequenced: blood, either unsorted or a sorted T cell fraction (not recorded which). These receptors all come from a male donor with ankylosing spondylitis or in good health (not recorded which). Both conserved end residues are trimmed from each CDR3.

V gene	J gene	CDR3 protein
TRBV6-2/TRBV6-3	TRBJ2-5	ASSTARTGPAY
TRBV20-1	TRBJ2-1	SAHPGLAGGGEQF
TRBV2	TRBJ2-1	ASMSSGSNEQF
TRBV4-2	TRBJ1-5	ASSQDGWEGFKH
TRBV29-1	TRBJ2-1	SVDRYDEQF
TRBV5-1	TRBJ2-3	ASSLDPSTSTDTQY
TRBV27	TRBJ2-4	ASSLGGRSDIQY
TRBV12-3/TRBV12-4	TRBJ1-6	ASSFPTQGRDSPLH
TRBV29-1	TRBJ2-2	SVEEPREGTGELF
TRBV4-3	TRBJ1-5	ASSQRWRGNQPQH
TRBV20-1	TRBJ2-2	SARGGQATNTGELF
TRBV29-1	TRBJ1-5	SVVITGDQPQH
TRBV29-1	TRBJ2-3	SVERRTGYTDTQY
TRBV5-5	TRBJ2-5	ASSLNQGSQETQY
TRBV5-5	TRBJ2-3	ASSDTGSDTQY
TRBV12-3/TRBV12-4	TRBJ2-1	ASSFRQGVYEQF
TRBV6-1	TRBJ2-6	ASSESGAGANVLT
TRBV7-2	TRBJ2-3	ASSLDGTTSTDTQY
TRBV10-2	TRBJ2-7	ASSKLSGNYEQY
TRBV20-1	TRBJ2-5	SARKQGTQETQY
TRBV7-8	TRBJ2-7	ASSLEEQATYEQY
TRBV29-1	TRBJ1-1	STEVNTEAF
TRBV21-1	TRBJ1-5	ASRWDRERNQPQH
TRBV20-1	TRBJ2-1	SGGLTNEQF
TRBV7-8	TRBJ2-2	ASSVGQGANTGELF
TRBV12-3/TRBV12-4	TRBJ2-5	ASRPTGQGIVETQY
TRBV29-1	TRBJ2-1	SVGDRGHGEQF
TRBV7-8	TRBJ2-2	ASSLSGGHGTGELF
TRBV20-1	TRBJ2-1	SASGTSGRNEQF
TRBV28	TRBJ2-3	ASSWRDTQY
TRBV5-1	TRBJ2-7	ASSFGGSRSYEQY
TRBV28	TRBJ2-3	ASSLGRADGDTQY
TRBV12-3/TRBV12-4	TRBJ1-1	ASSPRTGDTEAF
TRBV20-1	TRBJ2-5	SVAWSETQY
TRBV29-1	TRBJ1-6	GARSGLNSPLH
TRBV5-1	TRBJ2-7	ASSFFPISYEQY
TRBV18	TRBJ2-7	ASSPAGATYEQY
TRBV29-1	-	SVEGPSLAKNIQF
TRBV20-1	TRBJ2-7	SARAAQGPYEQY
TRBV18	TRBJ2-7	ASSPTLATYEQY
TRBV7-2	TRBJ2-4	ASSLQSGELAKNIQY
TRBV5-1	TRBJ2-4	ASSVISGNNIQY
TRBV12-3/TRBV12-4	TRBJ2-6	ASSFEGANVLT
TRBV28	TRBJ2-6	ASSPIRVAGVFMANVLT
TRBV6-5	TRBJ2-5	ASSSGTAGQETQY
TRBV14	TRBJ2-2	ASSRTGGLAGELF
TRBV6-2/TRBV6-3	TRBJ2-1	ASSSGTGTQSYNEQF
TRBV7-6	TRBJ2-2	ASSLNLAGPTGELF
TRBV12-3/TRBV12-4	TRBJ2-3	ANVGQKKSTDTQY